This is a list of T cell receptor beta chains from one sample in a study of cytomegalovirus exposure and HLA in healthy donors. Here immunoSEQ multiplex PCR was the method, and the copy in TCRdb shows in-frame clones only, minus some. The repertoire holds tens of thousands of clones, with just under 80% as singletons. The sequenced material came from PBMCs. The source is a middle-aged woman in good health and CMV-seronegative. CDR3s include the opening cysteine and the closing phenylalanine or tryptophan. The listing skips clone size in some rows; elsewhere it reads once, few, many or a size class.

NA,TRBJ1-2,TRBV6-5,CASGTGGSANYGYTF
NA,TRBJ1-5,TRBV27,CASSYDRGEPQHF
NA,TRBJ2-5,TRBV15,CATSRGYTSGVETQYF
NA,TRBJ1-4,TRBV6-6,CASNRGANEKLFF
NA,TRBJ1-4,TRBV19,CASSLTGTGWSEKLFF
NA,TRBJ2-3,TRBV10-3,CAGGQGGTDTQYF
NA,TRBJ2-5,TRBV5-1,CASSLSLVRETQYF
NA,TRBJ2-1,TRBV5-5,CASTQNRGSYNEQFF
once,TRBJ2-2,TRBV30,CAWSVILGGELFF
NA,TRBJ1-4,TRBV11-2,CASKLMGTSNEKLFF
NA,TRBJ1-2,TRBV6-5,CASSFTNRGVGNGYTF
NA,TRBJ1-4,TRBV4-1,CASSQDRRGWEKLFF
NA,TRBJ2-7,TRBV19,CASSIPGGAEQYF
NA,TRBJ2-3,TRBV27,CASGSGGTQYF
NA,TRBJ2-7,TRBV7-8,CASSSLLTSTYEQYF
NA,TRBJ1-1,TRBV30,CAWNTKGAGTEAFF
few,TRBJ2-5,TRBV5-1,CASSLASLGGETQYF
NA,TRBJ2-7,TRBV5-6,CASSKTATYEQYF
NA,TRBJ2-7,TRBV2,CASRDSKVYEQYF
NA,TRBJ2-1,TRBV18,CASSSNSYNEQFF